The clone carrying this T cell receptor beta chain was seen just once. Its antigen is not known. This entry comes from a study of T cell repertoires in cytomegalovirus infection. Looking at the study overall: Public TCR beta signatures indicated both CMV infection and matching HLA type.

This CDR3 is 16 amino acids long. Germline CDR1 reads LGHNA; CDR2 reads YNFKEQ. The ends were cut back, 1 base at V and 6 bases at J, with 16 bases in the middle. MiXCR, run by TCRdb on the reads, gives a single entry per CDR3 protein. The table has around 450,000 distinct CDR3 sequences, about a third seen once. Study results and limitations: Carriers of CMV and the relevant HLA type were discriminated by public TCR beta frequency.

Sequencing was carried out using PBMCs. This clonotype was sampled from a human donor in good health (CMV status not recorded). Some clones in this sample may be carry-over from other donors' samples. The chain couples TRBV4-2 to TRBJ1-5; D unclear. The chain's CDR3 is CASSQGRESSVQPQHF. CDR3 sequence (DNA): TGTGCCAGCAGCCAAGGGAGAGAAAGTTCCGTTCAGCCCCAGCATTTT.